A selection of T cell receptor beta chains follows, all from one sample in a study of T cells in Graves' hyperthyroidism and ophthalmopathy. From the multiplex PCR reads, TCRdb called clonotypes with MiXCR, one entry per CDR3 protein. Among a few hundred thousand distinct CDR3 sequences listed, around 14% were seen once. The sample consisted of blood. Receptor source: a woman younger than 35 with Graves' hyperthyroidism that later progressed to Graves' ophthalmopathy. Both conserved end residues are part of each CDR3. Each record gives: V gene, J gene, D gene, clone size, CDR3 protein, CDR3 DNA. D genes are given only for firm matches. Some rows mark clone size as missing; the rest say once, few, many or name a class of expanded clone.

>TRBV25-1|TRBJ2-7|NA|many
CASSNSYEQYF
TGTGCCAGCAGCAACTCCTACGAGCAGTACTTC
>TRBV20-1|TRBJ1-2|TRBD1|NA
CSATPRGQGAYGYTF
TGCAGTGCTACCCCACGGGGACAGGGGGCCTATGGCTACACCTTC
>TRBV28|TRBJ2-1|TRBD2|NA
CASSLDPASGPYNEQFF
TGTGCCAGCAGCTTGGATCCCGCTAGCGGTCCCTACAATGAGCAGTTCTTC
>TRBV27|TRBJ2-5|TRBD2|NA
CASIPRTQLAGGGGETQYF
TGTGCCAGCATCCCTAGGACGCAGCTAGCGGGAGGGGGGGGGGAGACCCAGTACTTC
>TRBV2|TRBJ2-7|NA|many
CASSYTPDSYEQYF
TGTGCCAGCAGCTACACCCCGGACAGCTACGAGCAGTACTTC
>TRBV20-1|TRBJ2-7|TRBD1|many
CSARGDRDYYEQYF
TGCAGTGCTAGGGGGGACAGAGACTACTACGAGCAGTACTTC
>TRBV20-1|TRBJ2-3|TRBD2|many
CSADRLATSTDTQYF
TGCAGTGCTGACCGACTAGCGACTAGCACAGATACGCAGTATTTT
>TRBV2|TRBJ2-7|NA|many
CASSEIGRTDYEQYF
TGTGCCAGCAGTGAAATAGGCAGGACCGACTACGAGCAGTACTTC
>TRBV27|TRBJ2-5|TRBD2|many
CASSLSGTSGQETQYF
TGTGCCAGCAGTTTATCCGGAACTAGCGGACAAGAGACCCAGTACTTC
>TRBV7-2|TRBJ2-3|NA|many
CASSLDAGGWQYF
TGTGCCAGCAGCTTAGACGCGGGCGGTTGGCAGTATTTT
>TRBV3-1|TRBJ2-1|TRBD1|few
CASSQDLRDRAYNEQFF
TGTGCCAGCAGCCAAGATCTCCGGGACAGGGCCTACAATGAGCAGTTCTTC
>TRBV12-3/TRBV12-4|TRBJ1-6|NA|many
CASSLGGGDSPLHF
TGTGCCAGCAGTTTAGGTGGTGGGGATTCACCCCTCCACTTT
>TRBV7-9|TRBJ1-6|NA|NA
CASSPPALWPLHF
TGTGCCAGCAGCCCCCCTGCCCTGTGGCCCCTCCACTTT
>TRBV6-6|TRBJ2-1|NA|NA
CASSYKFTAELQYNEQFF
TGTGCCAGCAGTTACAAGTTCACTGCCGAACTTCAATACAATGAGCAGTTCTTC
>TRBV20-1|TRBJ2-5|NA|many
CSARVLLLNTETQYF
TGCAGTGCTAGAGTCCTACTACTGAATACAGAGACCCAGTACTTC
>TRBV6-2/TRBV6-3|TRBJ2-7|NA|few
CASSYLNLGEQYF
TGTGCCAGCAGTTACCTCAATCTGGGAGAGCAGTACTTC
>TRBV27|TRBJ1-6|NA|few
CASSYKGPVANSPLHF
TGTGCCAGCAGTTATAAAGGCCCAGTAGCAAATTCACCCCTCCACTTT
>TRBV11-2|TRBJ1-4|TRBD1|NA
CASSVLRRGRPSEKLFF
TGTGCCAGCAGCGTCCTCAGGAGGGGGCGCCCTTCTGAAAAACTGTTTTTT
>TRBV13|TRBJ2-2|TRBD1|NA
CASSRGRGSGTGELFF
TGTGCCAGCAGCAGAGGCAGGGGGTCCGGCACCGGGGAGCTGTTTTTT
>TRBV7-3|TRBJ1-2|NA|NA
CASSFRKDGYTF
TGTGCCAGCAGCTTCCGGAAGGATGGCTACACCTTC
>TRBV29-1|TRBJ1-5|NA|few
CSVGTAQGSVSNQPQHF
TGCAGCGTTGGGACGGCTCAAGGTTCGGTAAGCAATCAGCCCCAGCATTTT
>TRBV29-1|TRBJ1-1|NA|NA
CSAVVWNTEAFF
TGCAGCGCTGTCGTGTGGAACACTGAAGCTTTCTTT
>TRBV6-1|TRBJ2-2|NA|many
CASRDGPIDGELFF
TGTGCCAGCAGGGACGGGCCTATTGACGGGGAGCTGTTTTTT
>TRBV11-1|TRBJ1-1|TRBD1|many
CASSSGTGGLNTEAFF
TGTGCCAGCAGCTCCGGGACAGGGGGTTTGAACACTGAAGCTTTCTTT
>TRBV27|TRBJ1-5|NA|NA
CASSFAGPQPQHF
TGTGCCAGCAGTTTCGCAGGGCCCCAGCCCCAGCATTTT
>TRBV4-2|TRBJ1-4|NA|many
CASSQDVTNEKLFF
TGTGCCAGCAGCCAAGATGTCACTAATGAAAAACTGTTTTTT
>TRBV4-1|TRBJ2-2|NA|NA
CASSHGDHTRAGELFF
TGCGCCAGCAGCCACGGGGACCATACTAGGGCCGGGGAGCTGTTTTTT
>TRBV6-5|TRBJ2-1|TRBD2|many
CASSYTSGGYNEQFF
TGTGCCAGCAGTTACACTAGCGGGGGGTACAATGAGCAGTTCTTC
>TRBV28|TRBJ2-5|NA|many
CASSLEARLGETQYF
TGTGCCAGCAGTTTAGAGGCCAGGCTGGGGGAGACCCAGTACTTC
>TRBV6-1|TRBJ2-5|NA|many
CASRIAVLEGETQYF
TGTGCCAGCAGGATCGCGGTCCTAGAGGGAGAGACCCAGTACTTC
>TRBV7-2|TRBJ1-5|NA|NA
CASSLGFRGFRNQPQHF
TGTGCCAGCAGCTTGGGGTTCCGGGGCTTCCGCAATCAGCCCCAGCATTTT
>TRBV4-3|TRBJ2-2|TRBD2|few
CASSPWTSGLGELFF
TGCGCCAGCAGCCCCTGGACTAGCGGGCTCGGGGAGCTGTTTTTT
>TRBV15|TRBJ1-5|NA|once
CATSRQGSNQPQHF
TGTGCCACCAGCAGGCAGGGATCCAATCAGCCCCAGCATTTT
>TRBV2|TRBJ2-5|NA|many
CASSAQQETQYF
TGTGCCAGCAGTGCACAGCAAGAGACCCAGTACTTC
>TRBV7-9|TRBJ2-7|TRBD2|NA
CASSSIAGGRYEQYF
TGTGCCAGCAGCTCAATAGCGGGAGGACGTTACGAGCAGTACTTC
>TRBV20-1|TRBJ1-6|NA|few
CSAGQSSYNSPLHF
TGCAGTGCTGGACAAAGCTCCTATAATTCACCCCTCCACTTT
>TRBV6-1|TRBJ1-2|TRBD1|few
CASLPNGQAYGYTF
TGTGCCAGCCTCCCCAACGGACAGGCCTATGGCTACACCTTC
>TRBV7-3|TRBJ2-3|NA|many
CASSFRGGSGADTQYF
TGTGCCAGCAGCTTCAGGGGCGGGAGCGGGGCAGATACGCAGTATTTT
>TRBV4-1|TRBJ2-5|NA|many
CASSQVLFETQYF
TGCGCCAGCAGCCAAGTTCTTTTCGAGACCCAGTACTTC
>TRBV20-1|TRBJ2-7|NA|NA
CSARLDQRILTYEQYF
TGCAGTGCTAGATTGGATCAACGGATCTTAACCTACGAGCAGTACTTC
>TRBV6-1|TRBJ1-4|NA|few
CASSGSGGSEKLFF
TGTGCCAGCAGTGGATCGGGAGGGAGTGAAAAACTGTTTTTT
>TRBV7-3|TRBJ2-3|TRBD1|few
CASSPQGFPDTQYF
TGTGCCAGCAGCCCACAGGGGTTCCCAGATACGCAGTATTTT
>TRBV5-1|TRBJ2-3|NA|NA
CASSPGVLTDTQYF
TGCGCCAGCAGCCCTGGGGTTTTGACAGATACGCAGTATTTT
>TRBV14|TRBJ2-7|NA|NA
CASSQEVAGRNEQYF
TGTGCCAGCAGCCAAGAAGTGGCAGGGCGGAACGAGCAGTACTTC
>TRBV28|TRBJ1-6|NA|many
CASSLNRWGQGNSPLHF
TGTGCCAGCAGTCTCAATAGGTGGGGGCAGGGTAACTCACCCCTCCACTTT
>TRBV3-1|TRBJ1-3|NA|NA
CASSQRSSGNTIYF
TGTGCCAGCAGCCAGCGGAGCTCTGGAAACACCATATATTTT
>TRBV5-1|TRBJ2-3|TRBD2|many
CASSKGLAATDTQYF
TGCGCCAGCAGCAAGGGACTAGCGGCCACAGATACGCAGTATTTT